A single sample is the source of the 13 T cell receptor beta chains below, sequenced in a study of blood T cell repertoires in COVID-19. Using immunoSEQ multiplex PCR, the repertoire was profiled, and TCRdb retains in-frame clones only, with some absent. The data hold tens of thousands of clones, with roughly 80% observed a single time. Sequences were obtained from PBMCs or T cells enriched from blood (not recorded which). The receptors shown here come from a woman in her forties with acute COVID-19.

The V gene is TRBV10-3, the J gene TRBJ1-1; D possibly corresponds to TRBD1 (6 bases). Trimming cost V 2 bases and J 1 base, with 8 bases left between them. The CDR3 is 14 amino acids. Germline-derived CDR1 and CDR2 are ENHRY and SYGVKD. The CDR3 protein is CAISEGQWNTEAFF. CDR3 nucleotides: TGTGCCATCAGTGAGGGACAGTGGAACACTGAAGCTTTCTTT.

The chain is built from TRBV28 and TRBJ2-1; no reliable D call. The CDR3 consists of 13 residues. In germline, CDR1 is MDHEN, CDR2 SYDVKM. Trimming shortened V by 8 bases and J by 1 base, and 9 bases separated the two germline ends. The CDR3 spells CASRWASYNEQFF. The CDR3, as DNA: TGTGCCAGCCGGTGGGCTTCCTACAATGAGCAGTTCTTC.

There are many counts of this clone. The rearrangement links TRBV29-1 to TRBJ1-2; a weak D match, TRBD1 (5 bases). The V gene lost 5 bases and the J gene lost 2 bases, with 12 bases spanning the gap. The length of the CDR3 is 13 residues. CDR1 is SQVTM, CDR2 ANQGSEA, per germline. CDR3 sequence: CSVTRGMNYGYTF. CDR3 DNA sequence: TGCAGCGTTACTCGGGGGATGAACTATGGCTACACCTTC.

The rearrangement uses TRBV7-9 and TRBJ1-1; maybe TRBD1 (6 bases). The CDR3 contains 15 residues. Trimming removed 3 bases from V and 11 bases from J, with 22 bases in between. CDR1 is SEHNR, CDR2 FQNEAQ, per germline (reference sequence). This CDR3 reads CASSFGDIGVKKAFF. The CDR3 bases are TGTGCCAGCAGCTTCGGGGACATTGGCGTAAAGAAGGCTTTCTTT.

CDR3 protein: CASSPGQGLGVTGELFF. As DNA, the CDR3 is TGTGCCAGCAGCCCGGGACAGGGTCTCGGTGTTACCGGGGAGCTGTTTTTT. V and J are TRBV5-4 and TRBJ2-2; TRBD1 matches 9 bases. Germline V gene lookup returns CDR1 SGHNT and CDR2 YYREEE (reference sequence). The CDR3 length is 17 residues. V dropped 4 bases and J dropped 5; count of bases not matched to a gene: 12.

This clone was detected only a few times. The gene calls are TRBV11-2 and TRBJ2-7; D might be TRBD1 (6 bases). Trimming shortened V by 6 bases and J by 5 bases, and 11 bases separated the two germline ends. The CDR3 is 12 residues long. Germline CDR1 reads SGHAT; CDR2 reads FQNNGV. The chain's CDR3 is CASRTGKHEQYF. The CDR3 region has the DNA TGTGCCAGCAGAACAGGGAAGCACGAGCAGTACTTC.

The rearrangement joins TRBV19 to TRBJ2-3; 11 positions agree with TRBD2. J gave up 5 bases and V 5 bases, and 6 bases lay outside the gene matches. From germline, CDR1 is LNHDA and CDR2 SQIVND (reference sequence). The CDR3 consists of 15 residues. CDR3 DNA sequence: TGTGCCAGTAGTCCCCCCCTAGCGGGAGGAGATACGCAGTATTTT. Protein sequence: CASSPPLAGGDTQYF.

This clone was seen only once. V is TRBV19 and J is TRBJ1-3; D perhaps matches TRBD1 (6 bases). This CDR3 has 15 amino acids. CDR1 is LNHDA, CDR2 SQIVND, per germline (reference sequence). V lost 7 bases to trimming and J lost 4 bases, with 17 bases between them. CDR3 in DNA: TGTGCCAGTACCTGGACAGTGATGGCGGGAAACACCATATATTTT. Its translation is CASTWTVMAGNTIYF. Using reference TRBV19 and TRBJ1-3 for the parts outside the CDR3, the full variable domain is DGGITQSPKYLFRKEGQNVTLSCEQNLNHDAMYWYRQDPGQGLRLIYYSQIVNDFQKGDIAEGYSVSREKKESFPLTVTSAQKNPTAFYLCASTWTVMAGNTIYFGEGSWLTVV.

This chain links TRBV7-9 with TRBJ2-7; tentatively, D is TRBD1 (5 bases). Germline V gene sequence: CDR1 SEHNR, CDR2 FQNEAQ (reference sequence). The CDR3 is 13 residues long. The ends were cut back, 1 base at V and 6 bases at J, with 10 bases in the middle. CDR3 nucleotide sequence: TGTGCCAGCAGCTTAGAGGGGAACGGCGAGCAGTACTTC. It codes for CASSLEGNGEQYF.

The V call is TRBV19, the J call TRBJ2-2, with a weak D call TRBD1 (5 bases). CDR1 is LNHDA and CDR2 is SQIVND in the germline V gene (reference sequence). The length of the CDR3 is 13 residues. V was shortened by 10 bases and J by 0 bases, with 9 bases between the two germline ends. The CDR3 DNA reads TGTGCCACCCAGGGTACGAACACCGGGGAGCTGTTTTTT. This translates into CATQGTNTGELFF.

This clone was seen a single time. The CDR3 DNA is TGCAGCGTTGAGGGGGGAGCAACTAATGAAAAACTGTTTTTT. Protein product: CSVEGGATNEKLFF. J is TRBJ1-4 and V is TRBV29-1; D is perhaps TRBD1 (5 bases). This CDR3 is built from 14 residues. Per the germline V gene, CDR1 is SQVTM and CDR2 is ANQGSEA. Between the trimmed V and J ends, which lost 3 bases and 0 bases, there was a span of 8 bases.

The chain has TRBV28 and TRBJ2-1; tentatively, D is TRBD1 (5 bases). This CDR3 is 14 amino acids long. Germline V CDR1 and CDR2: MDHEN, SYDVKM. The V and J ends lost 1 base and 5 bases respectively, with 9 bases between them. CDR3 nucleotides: TGTGCCAGCAGTTTATTCCCGGACAACAATGAGCAGTTCTTC. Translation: CASSLFPDNNEQFF.

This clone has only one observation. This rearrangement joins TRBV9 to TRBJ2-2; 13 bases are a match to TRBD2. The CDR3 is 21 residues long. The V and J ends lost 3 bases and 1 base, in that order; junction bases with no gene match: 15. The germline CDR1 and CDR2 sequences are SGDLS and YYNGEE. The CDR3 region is CASSAHGTTSGRAENTGELFF. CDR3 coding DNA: TGTGCCAGCAGCGCTCACGGGACAACTAGCGGGAGGGCCGAGAACACCGGGGAGCTGTTTTTT.